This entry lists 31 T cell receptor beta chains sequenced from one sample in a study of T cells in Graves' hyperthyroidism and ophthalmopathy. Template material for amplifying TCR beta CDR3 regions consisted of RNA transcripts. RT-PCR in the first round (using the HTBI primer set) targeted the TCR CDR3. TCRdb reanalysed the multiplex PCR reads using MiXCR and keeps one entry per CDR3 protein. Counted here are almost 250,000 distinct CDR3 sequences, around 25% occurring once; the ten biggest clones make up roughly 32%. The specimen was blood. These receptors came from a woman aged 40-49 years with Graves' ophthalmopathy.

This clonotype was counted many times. The CDR3 reads CASSPRDLSYEQYF. The CDR3, as DNA: TGTGCCAGCTCACCCCGGGACTTATCCTACGAGCAGTACTTC. The chain has TRBV18 and TRBJ2-7, with D perhaps TRBD2 (6 bases). V was trimmed by 3 bases and J by 1 base, leaving 10 bases between them. CDR1 is KGHSH, CDR2 LQKENI, per germline. The CDR3 is 14 amino acids.

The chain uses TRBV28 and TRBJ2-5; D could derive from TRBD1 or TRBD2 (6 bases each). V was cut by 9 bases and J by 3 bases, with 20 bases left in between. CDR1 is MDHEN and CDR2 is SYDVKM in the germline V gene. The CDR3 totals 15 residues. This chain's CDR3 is CASTASEGGEETQYF. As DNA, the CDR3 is TGTGCCAGTACCGCTAGCGAAGGGGGAGAAGAGACCCAGTACTTC. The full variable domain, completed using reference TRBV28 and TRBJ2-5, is DVKVTQSSRYLVKRTGEKVFLECVQDMDHENMFWYRQDPGLGLRLIYFSYDVKMKEKGDIPEGYSVSREKKERFSLILESASTNQTSMYLCASTASEGGEETQYFGPGTRLLVL.

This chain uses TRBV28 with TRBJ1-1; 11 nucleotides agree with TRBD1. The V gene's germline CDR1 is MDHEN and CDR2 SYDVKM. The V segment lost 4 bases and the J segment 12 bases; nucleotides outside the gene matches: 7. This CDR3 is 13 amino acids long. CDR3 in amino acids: CASSSGTGGAPFF. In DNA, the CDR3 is TGTGCCAGCAGTTCTGGGACAGGGGGAGCACCTTTCTTT.

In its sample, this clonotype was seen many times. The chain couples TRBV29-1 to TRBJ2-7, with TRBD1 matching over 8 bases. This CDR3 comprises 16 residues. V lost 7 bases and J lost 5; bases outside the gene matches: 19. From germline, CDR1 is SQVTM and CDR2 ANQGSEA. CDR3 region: CSASTQGQGAIDEQYF. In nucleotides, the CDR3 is TGCAGCGCCTCCACCCAGGGGCAGGGGGCTATCGACGAGCAGTACTTC.

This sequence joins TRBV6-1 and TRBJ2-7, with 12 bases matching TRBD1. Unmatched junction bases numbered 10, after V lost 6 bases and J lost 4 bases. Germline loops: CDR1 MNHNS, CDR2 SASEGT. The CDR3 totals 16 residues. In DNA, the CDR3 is TGTGCCAGCAGAACATCGGGACAGGGGGCCCAATACGAGCAGTACTTC. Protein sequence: CASRTSGQGAQYEQYF.

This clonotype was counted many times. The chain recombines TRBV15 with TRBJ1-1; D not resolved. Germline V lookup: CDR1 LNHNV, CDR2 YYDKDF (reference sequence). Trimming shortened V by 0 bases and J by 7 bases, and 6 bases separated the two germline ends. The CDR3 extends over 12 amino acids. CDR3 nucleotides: TGTGCCACCAGCAGAGAGGGCGGTGAAGCTTTCTTT. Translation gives CATSREGGEAFF. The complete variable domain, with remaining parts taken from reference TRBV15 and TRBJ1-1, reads DAMVIQNPRYQVTQFGKPVTLSCSQTLNHNVMYWYQQKSSQAPKLLFHYYDKDFNNEADTPDNFQSRRPNTSFCFLDIRSPGLGDTAMYLCATSREGGEAFFGQGTRLTVV.

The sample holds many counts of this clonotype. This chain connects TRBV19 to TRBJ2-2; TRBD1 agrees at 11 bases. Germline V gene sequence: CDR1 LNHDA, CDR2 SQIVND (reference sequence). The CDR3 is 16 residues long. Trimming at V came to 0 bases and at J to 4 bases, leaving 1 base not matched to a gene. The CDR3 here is CASSIDGTGGTGELFF. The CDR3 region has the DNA TGTGCCAGTAGTATAGACGGGACAGGGGGCACCGGGGAGCTGTTTTTT. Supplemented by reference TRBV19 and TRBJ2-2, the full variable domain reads DGGITQSPKYLFRKEGQNVTLSCEQNLNHDAMYWYRQDPGQGLRLIYYSQIVNDFQKGDIAEGYSVSREKKESFPLTVTSAQKNPTAFYLCASSIDGTGGTGELFFGEGSRLTVL.

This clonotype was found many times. CDR3 sequence: CASSLVVRSSYEQYF. In DNA form, the CDR3 reads TGTGCCAGCAGCTTAGTAGTCAGAAGCTCCTACGAGCAGTACTTC. This sequence joins TRBV11-2 and TRBJ2-7; D remains unclear. Germline CDR1 SGHAT, CDR2 FQNNGV. The V gene lost 1 base and the J gene lost 0 bases, with 10 bases spanning the gap. CDR3 size: 15 residues.

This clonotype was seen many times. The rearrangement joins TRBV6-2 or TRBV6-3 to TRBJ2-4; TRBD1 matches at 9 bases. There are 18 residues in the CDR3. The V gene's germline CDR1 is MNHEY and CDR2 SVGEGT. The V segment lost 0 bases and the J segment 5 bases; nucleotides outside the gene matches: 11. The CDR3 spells CASSYSLQGATLENIQYF. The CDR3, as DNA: TGTGCCAGCAGTTACTCGCTACAGGGGGCTACTTTAGAAAACATTCAGTACTTC.

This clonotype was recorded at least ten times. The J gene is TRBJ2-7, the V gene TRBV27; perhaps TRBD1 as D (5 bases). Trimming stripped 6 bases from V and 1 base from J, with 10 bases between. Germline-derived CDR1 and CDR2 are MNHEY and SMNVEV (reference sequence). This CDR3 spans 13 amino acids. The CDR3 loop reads CASSREISYEQYF. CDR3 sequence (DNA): TGTGCCAGCAGCAGGGAAATTTCCTACGAGCAGTACTTC.

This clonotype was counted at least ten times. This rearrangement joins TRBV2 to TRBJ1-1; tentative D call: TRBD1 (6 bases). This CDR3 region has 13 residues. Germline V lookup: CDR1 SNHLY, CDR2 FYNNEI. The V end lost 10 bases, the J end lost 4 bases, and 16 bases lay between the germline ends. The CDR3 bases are TGTGCCAACTCGAAAGGGGGGCCCACTGAAGCTTTCTTT. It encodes CANSKGGPTEAFF. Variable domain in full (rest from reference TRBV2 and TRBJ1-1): EPEVTQTPSHQVTQMGQEVILRCVPISNHLYFYWYRQILGQKVEFLVSFYNNEISEKSEIFDDQFSVERPDGSNFTLKIRSTKLEDSAMYFCANSKGGPTEAFFGQGTRLTVV.

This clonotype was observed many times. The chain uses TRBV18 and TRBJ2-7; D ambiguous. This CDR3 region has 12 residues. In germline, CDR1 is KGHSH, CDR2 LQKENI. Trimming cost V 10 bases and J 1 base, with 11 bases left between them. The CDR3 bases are TGTGCCACCGCGGCTGATTCCTACGAGCAGTACTTC. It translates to CATAADSYEQYF.

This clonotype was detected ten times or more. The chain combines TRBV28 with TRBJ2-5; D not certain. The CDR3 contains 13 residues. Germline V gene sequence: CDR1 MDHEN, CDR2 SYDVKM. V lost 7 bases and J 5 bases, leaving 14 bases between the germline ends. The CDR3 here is CASNSLKGETQYF. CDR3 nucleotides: TGTGCCAGCAACAGCCTAAAAGGGGAGACCCAGTACTTC.

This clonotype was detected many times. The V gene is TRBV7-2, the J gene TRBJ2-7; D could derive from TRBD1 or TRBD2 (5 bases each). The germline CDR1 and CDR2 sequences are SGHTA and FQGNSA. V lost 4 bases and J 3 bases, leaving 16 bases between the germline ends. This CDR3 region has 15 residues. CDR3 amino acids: CASSSTGTLNYEQYF. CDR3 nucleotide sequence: TGTGCCAGCAGCTCGACCGGGACCCTCAACTACGAGCAGTACTTC.

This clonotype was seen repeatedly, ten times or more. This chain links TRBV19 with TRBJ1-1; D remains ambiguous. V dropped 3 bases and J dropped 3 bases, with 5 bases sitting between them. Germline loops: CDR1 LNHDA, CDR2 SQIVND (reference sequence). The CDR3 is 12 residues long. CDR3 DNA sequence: TGTGCCAGTAGTATTTGGGACACTGAAGCTTTCTTT. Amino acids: CASSIWDTEAFF.

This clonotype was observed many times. The CDR3 DNA sequence: TGTGCCTGGAAATCTGGAAACCAAGAGACCCAGTACTTC. Its translation is CAWKSGNQETQYF. The genes are TRBV30 and TRBJ2-5; D is uncertain. V lost 4 bases, J lost 0 bases, and 9 bases lay in between. CDR1 GTSNPN and CDR2 SVGIG come from the germline V gene (reference sequence). There are 13 residues in the CDR3.

The CDR3 here is CASSLRGGQYF. CDR3 bases: TGTGCCAGCAGTTTACGGGGGGGGCAGTACTTC. The rearrangement links TRBV28 to TRBJ2-7; 8 bases are shared with TRBD2. Germline trimming cut 2 bases from V and 9 bases from J; bases unmatched to any gene: 0. In germline, CDR1 is MDHEN, CDR2 SYDVKM. This CDR3 has 11 residues.

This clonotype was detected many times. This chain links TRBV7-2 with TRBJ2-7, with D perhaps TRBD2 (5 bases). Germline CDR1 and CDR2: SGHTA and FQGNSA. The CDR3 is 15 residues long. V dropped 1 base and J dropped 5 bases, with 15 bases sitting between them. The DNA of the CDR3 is TGTGCCAGCAGCTTAGGAGGGATTAGCTTCCACGAGCAGTACTTC. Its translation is CASSLGGISFHEQYF. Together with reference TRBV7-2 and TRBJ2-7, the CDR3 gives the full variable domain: GAGVSQSPSNKVTEKGKDVELRCDPISGHTALYWYRQSLGQGLEFLIYFQGNSAPDKSGLPSDRFSAERTGGSVSTLTIQRTQQEDSAVYLCASSLGGISFHEQYFGPGTRLTVT.

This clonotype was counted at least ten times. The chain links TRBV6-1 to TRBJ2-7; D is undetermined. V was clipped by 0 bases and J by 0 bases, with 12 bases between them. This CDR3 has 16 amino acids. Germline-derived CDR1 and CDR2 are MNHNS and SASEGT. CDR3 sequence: CASSEAQGPVSYEQYF. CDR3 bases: TGTGCCAGCAGTGAAGCGCAAGGCCCAGTCTCCTACGAGCAGTACTTC.

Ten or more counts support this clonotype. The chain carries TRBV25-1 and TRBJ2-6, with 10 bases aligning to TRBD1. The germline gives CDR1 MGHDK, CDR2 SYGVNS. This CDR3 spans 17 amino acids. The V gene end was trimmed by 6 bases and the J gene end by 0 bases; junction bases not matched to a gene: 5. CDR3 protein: CASSDRGQVSGANVLTF. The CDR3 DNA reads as TGTGCCAGCAGCGACAGGGGGCAGGTCTCTGGGGCCAACGTCCTGACTTTC.

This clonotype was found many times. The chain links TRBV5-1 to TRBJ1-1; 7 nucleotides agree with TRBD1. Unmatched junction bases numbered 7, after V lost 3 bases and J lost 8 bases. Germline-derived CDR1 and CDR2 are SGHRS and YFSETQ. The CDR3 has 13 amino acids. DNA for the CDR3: TGCGCCAGCAGCTGGGACAGAGCCACGGAAGCTTTCTTT. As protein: CASSWDRATEAFF.

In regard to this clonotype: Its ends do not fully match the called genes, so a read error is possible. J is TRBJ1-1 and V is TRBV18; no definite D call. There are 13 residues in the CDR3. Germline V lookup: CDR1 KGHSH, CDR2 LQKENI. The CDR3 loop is CACSPAVNTEAFF. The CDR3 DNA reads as TGTGCCTGCTCACCAGCGGTGAACACTGAAGCTTTCTTT.

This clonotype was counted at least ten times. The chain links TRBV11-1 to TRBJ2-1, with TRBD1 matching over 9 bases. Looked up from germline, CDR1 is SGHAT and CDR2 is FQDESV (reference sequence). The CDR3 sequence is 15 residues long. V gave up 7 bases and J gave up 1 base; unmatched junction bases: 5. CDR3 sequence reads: CASTTGTGSYNEQFF. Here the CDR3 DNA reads TGTGCCAGCACCACCGGGACAGGGTCCTACAATGAGCAGTTCTTC.

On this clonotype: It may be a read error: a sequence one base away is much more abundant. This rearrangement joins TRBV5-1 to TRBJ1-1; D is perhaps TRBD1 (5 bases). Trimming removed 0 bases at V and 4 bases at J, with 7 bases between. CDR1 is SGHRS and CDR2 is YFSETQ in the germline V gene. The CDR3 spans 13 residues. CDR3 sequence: CASSLVRVTEAFF. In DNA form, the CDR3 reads TGCGCCAGCAGCTTGGTCAGGGTCACTGAAGCTTTCTTT.

The CDR3 DNA reads TGTGCCAGCAGACGGGACACCCGCTCCTACGAGCAGTACTTC. This sequence encodes CASRRDTRSYEQYF. The chain uses TRBV6-1 and TRBJ2-7, with D possibly being TRBD1 (6 bases). In germline, CDR1 is MNHNS, CDR2 SASEGT. CDR3 length: 14 residues. Trimming removed 6 bases from V and 0 bases from J, with 12 bases in between.

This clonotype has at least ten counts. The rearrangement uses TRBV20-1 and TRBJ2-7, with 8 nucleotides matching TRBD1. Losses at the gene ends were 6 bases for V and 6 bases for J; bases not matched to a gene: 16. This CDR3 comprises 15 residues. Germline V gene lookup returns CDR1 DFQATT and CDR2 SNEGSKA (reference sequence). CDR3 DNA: TGCAGTGCCTCCAATCCGGGACAGGCCAACTTCGAGCAGTACTTC. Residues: CSASNPGQANFEQYF.

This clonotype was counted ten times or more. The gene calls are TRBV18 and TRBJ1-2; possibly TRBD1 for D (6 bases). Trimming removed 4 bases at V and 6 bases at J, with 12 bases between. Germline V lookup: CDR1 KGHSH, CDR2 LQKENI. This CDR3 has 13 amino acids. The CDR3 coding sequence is TGTGCCAGCTCACTGATCTCAGGGGATGGCTACACCTTC. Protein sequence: CASSLISGDGYTF.

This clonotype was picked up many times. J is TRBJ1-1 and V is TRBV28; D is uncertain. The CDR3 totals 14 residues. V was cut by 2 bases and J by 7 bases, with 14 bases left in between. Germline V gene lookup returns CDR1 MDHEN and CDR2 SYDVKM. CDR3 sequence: CASSLRRQVIEAFF. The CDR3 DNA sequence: TGTGCCAGCAGTTTAAGGCGCCAGGTTATTGAAGCTTTCTTT.

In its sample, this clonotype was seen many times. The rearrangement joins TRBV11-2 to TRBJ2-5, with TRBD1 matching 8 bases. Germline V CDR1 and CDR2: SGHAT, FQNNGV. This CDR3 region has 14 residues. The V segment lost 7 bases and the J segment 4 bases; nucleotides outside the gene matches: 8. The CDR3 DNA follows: TGTGCCAGCACCTCCTGGACAGGGATAGAGACCCAGTACTTC. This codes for CASTSWTGIETQYF.

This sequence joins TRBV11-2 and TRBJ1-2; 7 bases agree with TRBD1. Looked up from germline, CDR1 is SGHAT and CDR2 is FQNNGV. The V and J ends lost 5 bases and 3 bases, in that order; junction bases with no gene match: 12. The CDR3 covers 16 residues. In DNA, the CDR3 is TGTGCCAGCAGCAGTGGCGGTGAGGGGGCTTACTATGGCTACACCTTC. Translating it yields CASSSGGEGAYYGYTF.

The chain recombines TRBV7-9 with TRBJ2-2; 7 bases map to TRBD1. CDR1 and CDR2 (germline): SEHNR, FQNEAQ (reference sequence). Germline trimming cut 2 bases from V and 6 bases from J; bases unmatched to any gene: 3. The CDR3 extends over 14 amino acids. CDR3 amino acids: CASSLQTGPGELFF. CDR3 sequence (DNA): TGTGCCAGCAGCTTACAGACAGGGCCCGGGGAGCTGTTTTTT.